The next 7 T cell receptor beta chains were all read from a single sample in a study of cytomegalovirus exposure and HLA in healthy donors. Here immunoSEQ multiplex PCR was the method, and the copy in TCRdb shows in-frame clones only, minus some. This repertoire shows about 120,000 clones, about 84% found once; its top ten account for approximately 2.3%. The sequenced material came from PBMCs. The receptors here all came from a woman aged 30 to 39 in good health and CMV-seronegative.

The chain recombines TRBV20-1 with TRBJ1-4; D is uncertain. The V end was cut by 5 bases, the J end by 8 bases, with 9 bases between. Germline CDR1 and CDR2: DFQATT and SNEGSKA (reference sequence). The CDR3 length is 11 residues. CDR3 coding DNA: TGCAGTGCTGGTGGCTGGGAAAAACTGTTTTTT. It specifies CSAGGWEKLFF.

The J gene is TRBJ2-2, the V gene TRBV19, with D hard to call. Per germline, CDR1 LNHDA and CDR2 SQIVND (reference sequence). Trimming removed 1 base at V and 0 bases at J, with 9 bases between. This CDR3 is 16 amino acids long. CDR3 nucleotides: TGTGCCAGTAGTATAGTGAGGCTCACGAACACCGGGGAGCTGTTTTTT. As protein: CASSIVRLTNTGELFF.

With regard to this clone: This could be a read error, since a much larger clone is one nucleotide away. The chain joins TRBV18 to TRBJ2-1; TRBD2 agrees at 7 bases. CDR3 length: 16 amino acids. Germline CDR1 reads KGHSH; CDR2 reads LQKENI. With 3 bases clipped from V and 2 bases from J, the junction kept 7 bases outside the gene matches. In DNA, the CDR3 is TGTGCCAGCTCACCTCCTAAGAGCGGGGCCTACAATGAGCAGTTCTTC. The encoded protein is CASSPPKSGAYNEQFF.

In its sample, this clone was seen a few times. This chain uses TRBV10-3 with TRBJ1-2, with TRBD1 matching over 9 bases. Germline V gene lookup returns CDR1 ENHRY and CDR2 SYGVKD. The trim removed 6 bases at V and 5 bases at J, leaving 7 bases unmatched. The CDR3 is 14 amino acids. CDR3 coding DNA: TGTGCCATCAGCCGGGACAGGGACCATTATGGCTACACCTTC. It translates to CAISRDRDHYGYTF.

The count of this clone is one. This chain links TRBV6-1 with TRBJ2-5; 10 nucleotides line up with TRBD2. The V and J ends lost 6 bases and 4 bases, in that order; junction bases with no gene match: 5. Germline CDR1 MNHNS, CDR2 SASEGT. The CDR3 sequence is 14 residues long. CDR3 sequence reads: CASRFSGGGETQYF. For the CDR3, the DNA is TGTGCCAGCAGATTCAGCGGGGGGGGAGAGACCCAGTACTTC.

The chain has TRBV7-9 and TRBJ2-7, with D possibly TRBD1 on 7 matching bases. Germline V gene sequence: CDR1 SEHNR, CDR2 FQNEAQ (reference sequence). The V end lost 5 bases, the J end lost 7 bases, and 18 bases lay between the germline ends. CDR3 length: 14 residues. The CDR3 protein is CASSPPGGPNEQYF. CDR3 coding DNA: TGTGCCAGCAGCCCCCCAGGGGGGCCAAATGAGCAGTACTTC.

The V and J genes are TRBV30 and TRBJ2-5; possible D gene TRBD2, 7 bases. Trimming removed 7 bases from V and 2 bases from J, with 14 bases in between. Germline CDR1 GTSNPN, CDR2 SVGIG (reference sequence). The CDR3 length is 13 residues. The CDR3 DNA sequence: TGTGCCTATGAAAGGGGGGGGCAAGAGACCCAGTACTTC. It codes for CAYERGGQETQYF.